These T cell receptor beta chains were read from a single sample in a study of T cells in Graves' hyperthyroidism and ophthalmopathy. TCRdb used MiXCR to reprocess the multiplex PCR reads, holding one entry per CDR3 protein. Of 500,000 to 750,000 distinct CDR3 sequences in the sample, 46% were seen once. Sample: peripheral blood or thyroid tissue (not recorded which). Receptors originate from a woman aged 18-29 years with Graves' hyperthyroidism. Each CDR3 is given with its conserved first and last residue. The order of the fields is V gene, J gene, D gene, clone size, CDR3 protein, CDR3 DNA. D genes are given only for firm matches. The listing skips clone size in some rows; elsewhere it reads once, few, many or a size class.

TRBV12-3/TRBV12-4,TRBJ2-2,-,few,CASSSTWGAGELFF,TGTGCCAGCAGCTCGACTTGGGGGGCGGGGGAGCTGTTTTTT
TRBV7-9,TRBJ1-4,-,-,CASSGWEKLFF,TGTGCCAGCTCAGGGTGGGAAAAACTGTTTTTT
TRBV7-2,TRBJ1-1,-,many,CAFSFAGSAFF,TGTGCCTTTTCTTTCGCAGGGTCGGCTTTCTTT
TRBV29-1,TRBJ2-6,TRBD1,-,CSVETGVQFSGANVLTF,TGCAGCGTTGAAACAGGGGTTCAATTCTCTGGGGCCAACGTCCTGACTTTC
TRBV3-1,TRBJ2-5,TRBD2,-,CASSPRGERELKETQYF,TGTGCCAGCAGCCCAAGGGGGGAGCGGGAGCTTAAAGAGACCCAGTACTTC
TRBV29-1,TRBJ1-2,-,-,CSAPSPGTTYGYTF,TGCAGCGCACCCAGTCCCGGGACTACCTATGGCTACACCTTC
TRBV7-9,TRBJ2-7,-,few,CASSNGNEQYF,TGTGCCAGCTCGAACGGGAATGAGCAGTACTTC
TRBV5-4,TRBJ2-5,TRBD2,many,CASSPGAGSGRIPETQYF,TGTGCCAGCAGCCCCGGAGCGGGTAGCGGGAGGATTCCGGAGACCCAGTACTTC
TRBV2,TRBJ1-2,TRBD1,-,CASNLAGGYGYTF,TGTGCCAGCAATTTGGCAGGGGGCTATGGCTACACCTTC
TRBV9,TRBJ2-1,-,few,CASSGPARYNEQFF,TGTGCCAGCAGCGGGCCAGCCCGCTACAATGAGCAGTTCTTC
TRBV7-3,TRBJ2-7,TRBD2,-,CASSPRLAEGYEQYF,TGTGCCAGCAGCCCCCGGCTAGCGGAGGGGTACGAGCAGTACTTC
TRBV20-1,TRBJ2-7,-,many,CSSKTGKGYEQYF,TGCAGTTCTAAGACAGGCAAAGGCTACGAGCAGTACTTC
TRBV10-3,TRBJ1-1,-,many,CAISERATTEAFF,TGTGCCATCAGTGAAAGGGCCACCACTGAAGCTTTCTTT
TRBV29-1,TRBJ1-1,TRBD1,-,CSAIRGDRNTEAFF,TGCAGTGCCATCAGGGGGGACAGGAACACTGAAGCTTTCTTT
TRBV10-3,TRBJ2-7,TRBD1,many,CAISESGTGMGSYEQYF,TGTGCCATCAGTGAGTCCGGGACAGGTATGGGCTCCTACGAGCAGTACTTC
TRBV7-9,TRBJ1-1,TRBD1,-,CASSTGQGAEAFF,TGTGCCAGCAGCACGGGACAGGGTGCAGAAGCTTTCTTT
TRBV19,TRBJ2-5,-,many,CASSILDQETQYF,TGTGCCAGTAGTATATTGGACCAAGAGACCCAGTACTTC
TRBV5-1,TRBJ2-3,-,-,CASSLGGEDGTDTQYF,TGCGCCAGCAGCTTAGGGGGGGAGGACGGCACAGATACGCAGTATTTT
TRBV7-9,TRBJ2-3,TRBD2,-,CASSPWTSDTDTQYF,TGTGCCAGCAGCCCCTGGACTAGCGACACAGATACGCAGTATTTT
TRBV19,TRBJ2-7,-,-,CASSIGRTAYEQYF,TGTGCCAGTAGTATAGGTAGAACAGCCTACGAGCAGTACTTC
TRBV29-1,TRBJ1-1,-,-,CSVEPGTSNTEAFF,TGCAGCGTTGAACCCGGGACAAGTAACACTGAAGCTTTCTTT
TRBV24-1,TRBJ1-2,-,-,CATSEIGQKNYGYTF,TGTGCCACCAGTGAAATCGGACAGAAAAACTATGGCTACACCTTC
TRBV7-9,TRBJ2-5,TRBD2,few,CASSLGAGGQETQYF,TGTGCCAGCAGCTTAGGAGCGGGGGGTCAAGAGACCCAGTACTTC
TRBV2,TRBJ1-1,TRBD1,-,CASSADRGGRAEAFF,TGTGCCAGCAGCGCGGACAGGGGAGGCAGGGCTGAAGCTTTCTTT
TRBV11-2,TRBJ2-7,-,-,CASPGGPGYEQYF,TGTGCCAGCCCCGGGGGCCCAGGCTACGAGCAGTACTTC
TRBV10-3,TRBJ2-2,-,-,CAISLGSTGELFF,TGTGCCATCAGCCTCGGGAGTACGGGGGAGCTGTTTTTT